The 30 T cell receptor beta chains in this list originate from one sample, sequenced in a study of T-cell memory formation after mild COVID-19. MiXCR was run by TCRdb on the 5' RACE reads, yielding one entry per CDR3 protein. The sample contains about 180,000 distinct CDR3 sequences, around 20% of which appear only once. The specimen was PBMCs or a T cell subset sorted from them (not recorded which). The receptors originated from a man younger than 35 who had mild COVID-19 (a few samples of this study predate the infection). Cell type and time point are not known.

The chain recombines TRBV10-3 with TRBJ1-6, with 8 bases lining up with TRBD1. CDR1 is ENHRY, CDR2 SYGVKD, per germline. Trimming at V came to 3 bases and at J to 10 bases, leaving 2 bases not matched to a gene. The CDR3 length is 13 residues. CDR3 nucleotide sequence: TGTGCCATCAGTGACGGACAGGGATCACCCCTCCACTTT. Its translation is CAISDGQGSPLHF.

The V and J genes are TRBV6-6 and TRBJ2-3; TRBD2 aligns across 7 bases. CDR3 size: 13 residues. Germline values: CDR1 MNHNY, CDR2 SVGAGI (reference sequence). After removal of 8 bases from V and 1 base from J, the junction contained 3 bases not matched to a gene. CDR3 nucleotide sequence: TGTGCCAGCGAGGGAGGGGGCACAGATACGCAGTATTTT. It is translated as CASEGGGTDTQYF.

CDR3 sequence reads: CSVAIVEGANVLTF. The CDR3 bases are TGCAGCGTTGCCATAGTGGAGGGGGCCAACGTCCTGACTTTC. V gene TRBV29-1 combines with J gene TRBJ2-6; D not resolved. Germline V gene data show CDR1 as SQVTM and CDR2 as ANQGSEA. V lost 4 bases to trimming and J lost 4 bases, with 11 bases between them. This CDR3 is 14 amino acids long.

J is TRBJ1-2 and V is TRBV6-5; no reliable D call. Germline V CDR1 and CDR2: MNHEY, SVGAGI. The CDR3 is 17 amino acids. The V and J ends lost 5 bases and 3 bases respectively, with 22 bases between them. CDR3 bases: TGTGCCAGCAGTCCGAGGGTTGATAGCGCAAAATACTATGGCTACACCTTC. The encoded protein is CASSPRVDSAKYYGYTF.

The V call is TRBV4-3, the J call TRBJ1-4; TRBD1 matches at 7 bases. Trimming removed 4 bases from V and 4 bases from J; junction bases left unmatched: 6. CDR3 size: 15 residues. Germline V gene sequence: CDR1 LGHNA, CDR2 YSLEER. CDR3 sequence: CASSRKRQGNEKLFF. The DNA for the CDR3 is TGCGCCAGCAGCCGAAAACGACAGGGTAATGAAAAACTGTTTTTT.

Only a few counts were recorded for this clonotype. CDR3 nucleotide sequence: TGTGCCAGCAGCGTAGGTCGGACTAGCGGTTACGAGCAGTACTTC. This encodes CASSVGRTSGYEQYF. The chain couples TRBV9 to TRBJ2-7; 10 bases match TRBD2. Per germline, CDR1 SGDLS and CDR2 YYNGEE. Trimming removed 0 bases from V and 4 bases from J; junction bases left unmatched: 4. This CDR3 has 15 amino acids.

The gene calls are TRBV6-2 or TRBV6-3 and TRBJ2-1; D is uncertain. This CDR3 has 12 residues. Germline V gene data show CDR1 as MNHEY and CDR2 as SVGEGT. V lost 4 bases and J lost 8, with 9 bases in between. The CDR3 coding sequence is TGTGCCAGCAGTTCCTTCAACGATGAGCAGTTCTTC. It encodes CASSSFNDEQFF.

For the CDR3, the DNA is TGTGCCAGCTCACCCCGGATGGACGAGCAGTACTTC. This encodes CASSPRMDEQYF. V and J are TRBV18 and TRBJ2-7; D is unclear. The germline V and J ends were trimmed by 3 bases and 5 bases, with 8 bases remaining between them. Per the germline V gene, CDR1 is KGHSH and CDR2 is LQKENI. The CDR3 loop spans 12 amino acids.

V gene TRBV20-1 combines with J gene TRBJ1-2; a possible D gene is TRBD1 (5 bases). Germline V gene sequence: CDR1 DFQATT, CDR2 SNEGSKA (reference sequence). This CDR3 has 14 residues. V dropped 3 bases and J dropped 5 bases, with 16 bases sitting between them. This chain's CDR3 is CSASGRVRVYGYTF. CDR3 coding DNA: TGCAGTGCTAGCGGCAGGGTGCGGGTATATGGCTACACCTTC.

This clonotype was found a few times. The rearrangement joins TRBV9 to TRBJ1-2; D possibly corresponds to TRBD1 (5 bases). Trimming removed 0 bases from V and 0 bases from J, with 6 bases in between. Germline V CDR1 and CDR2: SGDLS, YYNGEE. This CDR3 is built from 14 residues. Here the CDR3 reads CASSVGQSNYGYTF. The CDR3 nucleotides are TGTGCCAGCAGCGTAGGACAGTCTAACTATGGCTACACCTTC.

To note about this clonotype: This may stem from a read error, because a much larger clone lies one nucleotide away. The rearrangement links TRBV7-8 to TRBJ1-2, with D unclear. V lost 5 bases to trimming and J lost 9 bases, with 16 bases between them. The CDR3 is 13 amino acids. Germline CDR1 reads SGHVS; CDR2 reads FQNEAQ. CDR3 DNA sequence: TGTGCCAGCAGCCCCTGGGCAGGAGGGCGCTACACCTTC. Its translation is CASSPWAGGRYTF.

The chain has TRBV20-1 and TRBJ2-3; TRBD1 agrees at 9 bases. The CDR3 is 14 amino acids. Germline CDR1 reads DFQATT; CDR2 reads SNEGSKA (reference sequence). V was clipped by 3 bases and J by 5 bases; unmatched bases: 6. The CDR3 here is CSARDRGLVDTQYF. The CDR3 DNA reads TGCAGTGCTAGGGACAGGGGATTAGTAGATACGCAGTATTTT.

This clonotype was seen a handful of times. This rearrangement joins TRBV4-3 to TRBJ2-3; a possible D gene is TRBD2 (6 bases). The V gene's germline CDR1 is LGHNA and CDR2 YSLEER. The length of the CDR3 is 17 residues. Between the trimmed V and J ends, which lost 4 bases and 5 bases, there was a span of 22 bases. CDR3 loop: CASSPRDFLLGGDTQYF. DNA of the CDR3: TGCGCCAGCAGCCCGAGGGACTTCCTCCTCGGGGGAGATACGCAGTATTTT.

The CDR3 protein is CASSQYTSPLHF. Here the CDR3 DNA reads TGTGCCAGCAGCCAATACACTTCACCCCTCCACTTT. The chain recombines TRBV16 with TRBJ1-6, with D unclear. This CDR3 has 12 residues. Germline V gives CDR1 KGHSY, CDR2 FQNENV. V was pared by 1 base and J by 9 bases, with 4 bases between.

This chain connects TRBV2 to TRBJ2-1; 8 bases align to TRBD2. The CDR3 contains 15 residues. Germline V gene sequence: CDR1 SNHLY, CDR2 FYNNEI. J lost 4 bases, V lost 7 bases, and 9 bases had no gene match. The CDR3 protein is CASTKRGPQYNEQFF. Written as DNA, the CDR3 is TGTGCCAGCACCAAGCGGGGGCCCCAATACAATGAGCAGTTCTTC.

CDR3 protein: CASSLYVSSNPGSPLHF. The CDR3 DNA sequence: TGTGCCAGCAGCTTATACGTCAGTTCTAACCCAGGCTCACCCCTCCACTTT. V is TRBV11-2 and J is TRBJ1-6, with D unresolved. Germline V gene lookup returns CDR1 SGHAT and CDR2 FQNNGV. The CDR3 has 17 amino acids. The V end lost 2 bases, the J end lost 10 bases, and 21 bases lay between the germline ends. Looking up the rest from reference TRBV11-2 and TRBJ1-6 gives the full variable domain: EAGVAQSPRYKIIEKRQSVAFWCNPISGHATLYWYQQILGQGPKLLIQFQNNGVVDDSQLPKDRFSAERLKGVDSTLKIQPAKLEDSAVYLCASSLYVSSNPGSPLHFGNGTRLTVT.

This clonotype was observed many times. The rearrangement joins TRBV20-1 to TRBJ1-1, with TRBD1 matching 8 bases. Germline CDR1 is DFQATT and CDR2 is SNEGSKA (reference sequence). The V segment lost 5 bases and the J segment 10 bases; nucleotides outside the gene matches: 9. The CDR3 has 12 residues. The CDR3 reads CSAPDRALVAFF. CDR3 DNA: TGCAGTGCTCCGGACAGGGCATTGGTAGCTTTCTTT.

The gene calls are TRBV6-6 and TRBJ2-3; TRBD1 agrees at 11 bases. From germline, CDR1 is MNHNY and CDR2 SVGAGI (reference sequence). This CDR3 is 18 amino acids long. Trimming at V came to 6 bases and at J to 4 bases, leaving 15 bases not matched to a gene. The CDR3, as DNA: TGTGCCAGCAGAAAGAGGACAGGGGGCGATTATTCCGCAGATACGCAGTATTTT. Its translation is CASRKRTGGDYSADTQYF.

DNA for the CDR3: TGTGCCAGCAGTTCAGACAGGGCCATAAACACTGAAGCTTTCTTT. Encoded protein: CASSSDRAINTEAFF. This chain connects TRBV5-4 to TRBJ1-1; 7 bases are a match to TRBD1. The CDR3 covers 15 residues. CDR1 and CDR2 from the germline V gene are SGHNT and YYREEE (reference sequence). Unmatched junction bases numbered 9, after V lost 5 bases and J lost 2 bases.

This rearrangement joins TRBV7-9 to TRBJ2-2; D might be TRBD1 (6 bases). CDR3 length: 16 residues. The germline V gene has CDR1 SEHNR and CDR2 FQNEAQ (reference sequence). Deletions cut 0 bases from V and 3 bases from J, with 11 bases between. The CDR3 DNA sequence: TGTGCCAGCAGCTTAGCTGGGGGCGCTGACACCGGGGAGCTGTTTTTT. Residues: CASSLAGGADTGELFF.

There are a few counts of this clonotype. The DNA for the CDR3 is TGTGCCAGCAGTGTGACACCCGGGGCCAACGTCCTGACTTTC. This translates into CASSVTPGANVLTF. The chain couples TRBV2 to TRBJ2-6; D gene unclear. V lost 4 bases and J lost 4, with 8 bases in between. The V gene's germline CDR1 is SNHLY and CDR2 FYNNEI. This CDR3 is built from 14 residues.

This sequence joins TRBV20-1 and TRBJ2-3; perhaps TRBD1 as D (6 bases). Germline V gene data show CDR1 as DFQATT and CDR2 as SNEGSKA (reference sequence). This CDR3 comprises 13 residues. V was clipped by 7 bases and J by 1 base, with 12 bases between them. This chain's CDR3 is CSVPTGGTDTQYF. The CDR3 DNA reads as TGCAGTGTCCCGACAGGTGGCACAGATACGCAGTATTTT.

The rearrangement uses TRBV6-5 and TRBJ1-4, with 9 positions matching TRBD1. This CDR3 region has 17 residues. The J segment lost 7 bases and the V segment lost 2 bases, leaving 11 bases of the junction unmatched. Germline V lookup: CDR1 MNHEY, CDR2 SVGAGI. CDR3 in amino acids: CASSYGGQGFAGEKLFF. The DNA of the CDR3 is TGTGCCAGCAGTTACGGGGGACAGGGATTTGCCGGTGAAAAACTGTTTTTT.

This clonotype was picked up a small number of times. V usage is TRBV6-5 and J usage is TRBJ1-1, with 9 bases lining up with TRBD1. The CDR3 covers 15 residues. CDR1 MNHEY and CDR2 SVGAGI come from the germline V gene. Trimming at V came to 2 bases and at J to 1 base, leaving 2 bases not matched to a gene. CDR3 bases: TGTGCCAGCAGTTACCCGGGACAGGGGAACACTGAAGCTTTCTTT. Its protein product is CASSYPGQGNTEAFF.

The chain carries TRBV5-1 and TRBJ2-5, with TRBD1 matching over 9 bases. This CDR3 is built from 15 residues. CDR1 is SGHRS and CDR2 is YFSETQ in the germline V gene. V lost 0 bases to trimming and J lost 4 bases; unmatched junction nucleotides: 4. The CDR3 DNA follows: TGCGCCAGCAGCTTGGCCGGGACAGGGAGAGAGACCCAGTACTTC. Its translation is CASSLAGTGRETQYF. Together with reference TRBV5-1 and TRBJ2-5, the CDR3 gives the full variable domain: KAGVTQTPRYLIKTRGQQVTLSCSPISGHRSVSWYQQTPGQGLQFLFEYFSETQRNKGNFPGRFSGRQFSNSRSEMNVSTLELGDSALYLCASSLAGTGRETQYFGPGTRLLVL.

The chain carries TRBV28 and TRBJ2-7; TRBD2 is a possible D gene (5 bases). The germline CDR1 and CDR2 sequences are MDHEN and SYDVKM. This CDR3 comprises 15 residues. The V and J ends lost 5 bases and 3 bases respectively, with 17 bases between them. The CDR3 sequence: CASSPSLGRGYEQYV. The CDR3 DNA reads TGTGCCAGCAGTCCCTCACTCGGACGGGGCTACGAGCAGTACGTC.

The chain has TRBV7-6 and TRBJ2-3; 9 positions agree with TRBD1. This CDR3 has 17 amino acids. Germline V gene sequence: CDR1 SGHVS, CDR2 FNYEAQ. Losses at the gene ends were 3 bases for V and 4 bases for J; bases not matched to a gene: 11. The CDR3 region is CASSFVGGQGSPDTQYF. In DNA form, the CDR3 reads TGTGCCAGCAGCTTCGTTGGGGGACAGGGTAGCCCAGATACGCAGTATTTT.

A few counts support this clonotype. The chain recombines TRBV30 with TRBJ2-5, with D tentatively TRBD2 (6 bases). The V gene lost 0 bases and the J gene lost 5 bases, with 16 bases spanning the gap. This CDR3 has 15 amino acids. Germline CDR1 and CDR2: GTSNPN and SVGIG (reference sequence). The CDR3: CAWSVFRSAGETQYF. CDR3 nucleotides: TGTGCCTGGAGTGTCTTTAGATCGGCGGGGGAGACCCAGTACTTC.

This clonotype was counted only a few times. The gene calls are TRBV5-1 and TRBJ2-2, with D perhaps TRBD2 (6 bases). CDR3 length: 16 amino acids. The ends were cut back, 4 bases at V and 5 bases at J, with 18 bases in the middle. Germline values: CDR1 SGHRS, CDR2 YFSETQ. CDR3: CASSPRQGGSTGELFF. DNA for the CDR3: TGCGCCAGCAGCCCTCGTCAGGGAGGATCGACCGGGGAGCTGTTTTTT.

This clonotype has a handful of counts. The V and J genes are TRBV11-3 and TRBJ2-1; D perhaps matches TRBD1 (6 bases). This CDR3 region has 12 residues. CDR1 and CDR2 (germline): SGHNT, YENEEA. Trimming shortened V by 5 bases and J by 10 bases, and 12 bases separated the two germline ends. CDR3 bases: TGTGCCAGCAGCCGCACCGGGACAGAGCAGTTCTTC. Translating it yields CASSRTGTEQFF. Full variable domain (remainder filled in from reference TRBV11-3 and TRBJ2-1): EAGVVQSPRYKIIEKKQPVAFWCNPISGHNTLYWYLQNLGQGPELLIRYENEEAVDDSQLPKDRFSAERLKGVDSTLKIQPAELGDSAVYLCASSRTGTEQFFGPGTRLTVL.